This TCR beta chain was obtained from a study of T cells in Graves' hyperthyroidism and ophthalmopathy. In the study overall: Peripheral blood was obtained at initial diagnosis, preceding any treatment. Study conclusions and caveats: Using 13 V-J features, a model discriminated ophthalmopathy from stable hyperthyroidism. With a median lead of 6.5 months before onset, the model predicted ophthalmopathy.

Researchers barred patients who had uncontrolled infection, other autoimmune disease, pregnancy or lactation. The germline V and J ends were trimmed by 1 base and 10 bases, with 7 bases remaining between them. The CDR3 spans 11 residues. CDR1 and CDR2 (germline): KGHSH, LQKENI. Amplification yielded TCR beta CDR3 regions, with RNA transcripts as the source. With the HTBI primer set, the TCR CDR3 went through a first round of RT-PCR. TCRdb recomputed calls from the multiplex PCR reads with MiXCR, one row per CDR3 protein. The sample includes about 550,000 distinct CDR3 sequences, under 25% of them seen just once. As to this clonotype: What it binds is unknown.

V usage is TRBV18 and J usage is TRBJ1-1; no firm D call. Sample: blood. This clonotype originated in a man between 18 and 29 years old with Graves' hyperthyroidism. The CDR3 DNA reads TGTGCCAGCTCACCACTCCGGGGAGCTTTCTTT. Amino acid sequence: CASSPLRGAFF.